These 26 T cell receptor beta chains originate from one sample sequenced in a study of identical twins. One entry per CDR3 protein results from TCRdb running MiXCR on the 5' RACE reads. Of around 370,000 distinct CDR3 sequences in the sample, approximately 8.7% were seen once. The sample comprised naive T cells sorted from blood. Receptors originate from a woman between 45 and 60 years old in good health.

This clonotype was seen a few times. V and J are TRBV6-6 and TRBJ2-7, with a tentative D call TRBD2 (6 bases). CDR1 MNHNY and CDR2 SVGAGI come from the germline V gene (reference sequence). Trimming removed 5 bases at V and 10 bases at J, with 15 bases between. The CDR3 is 12 residues long. CDR3 amino acids: CASSPLTGVQYF. The CDR3 DNA follows: TGTGCCAGCAGTCCGCTAACGGGGGTCCAGTACTTC.

The J gene is TRBJ2-3, the V gene TRBV20-1, with TRBD2 identical over 10 bases. Per the germline V gene, CDR1 is DFQATT and CDR2 is SNEGSKA (reference sequence). V shed 1 base and J 0 bases; nucleotides not matched to a gene: 7. This CDR3 has 17 residues. CDR3 sequence (DNA): TGCAGTGCTAGAGTCCCTAGCGGGAGAGGCAGCACAGATACGCAGTATTTT. Protein sequence: CSARVPSGRGSTDTQYF.

CDR3 bases: TGTGCCAGCAGCCAAGTAGCGGGAGGGCCCTACAATGAGCAGTTCTTC. Residues: CASSQVAGGPYNEQFF. V is TRBV3-1 and J is TRBJ2-1; 11 bases map to TRBD2. The CDR3 runs 16 residues. CDR1 LGHDT and CDR2 YNNKEL come from the germline V gene (reference sequence). Unmatched junction bases numbered 1, after V lost 1 base and J lost 2 bases.

This clonotype was recorded a few times. The chain is built from TRBV20-1 and TRBJ2-7; 8 bases fit TRBD2. The V gene's germline CDR1 is DFQATT and CDR2 SNEGSKA (reference sequence). V shed 4 bases and J 3 bases; nucleotides not matched to a gene: 5. This CDR3 comprises 13 residues. The CDR3: CSAKQSGSYEQYV. DNA of the CDR3: TGCAGTGCTAAACAAAGCGGGAGCTACGAGCAGTACGTC.

This clonotype occurred a few times. V and J are TRBV9 and TRBJ1-6; 8 bases line up with TRBD1. Germline V CDR1 and CDR2: SGDLS, YYNGEE. V lost 3 bases and J lost 10; bases outside the gene matches: 12. The CDR3 sequence is 16 residues long. DNA for the CDR3: TGTGCCAGCAGCGCGTACAGGGGGGTAATAGGGTCACCCCTCCACTTT. This encodes CASSAYRGVIGSPLHF.

Turning to this clonotype: Germline and junction disagree at one end, which may indicate a read error. V and J are TRBV7-7 and TRBJ2-5, with D perhaps matching TRBD1 or TRBD2 (7 bases each). This CDR3 comprises 15 residues. CDR1 and CDR2 (germline): SSHAT, FNYEAQ (reference sequence). CDR3 sequence reads: CASSLRQGLQETQYF. The CDR3 DNA reads as TGTGCCAGCAGCTTAAGACAGGGACTACAAGAGACCCAATACTTC.

The sample holds many counts of this clonotype. V and J are TRBV5-6 and TRBJ2-3; the D is unclear. Germline lookup yields CDR1 SGHDT and CDR2 YYEEEE. The CDR3 totals 15 residues. The ends were cut back, 1 base at V and 7 bases at J, with 16 bases in the middle. CDR3 sequence reads: CASSLISAPKNTQYF. CDR3 bases: TGTGCCAGCAGCTTGATCTCGGCGCCTAAAAATACGCAGTATTTT. Variable domain in full (rest from reference TRBV5-6 and TRBJ2-3): DAGVTQSPTHLIKTRGQQVTLRCSPKSGHDTVSWYQQALGQGPQFIFQYYEEEERQRGNFPDRFSGHQFPNYSSELNVNALLLGDSALYLCASSLISAPKNTQYFGPGTRLTVL.

This clonotype has a handful of counts. The V gene is TRBV5-1, the J gene TRBJ2-7, with 10 bases matching TRBD1. This CDR3 has 13 residues. Per the germline V gene, CDR1 is SGHRS and CDR2 is YFSETQ. The V gene end was trimmed by 10 bases and the J gene end by 5 bases; junction bases not matched to a gene: 9. The CDR3 sequence is CALILTGGNEQYV. In nucleotides, the CDR3 is TGCGCCCTAATACTGACAGGGGGCAACGAGCAGTACGTC.

The rearrangement uses TRBV27 and TRBJ2-7; 8 bases fit TRBD1. With V trimmed by 5 bases and J by 6 bases, 9 bases remained unmatched. Germline values: CDR1 MNHEY, CDR2 SMNVEV (reference sequence). This CDR3 contains 14 residues. CDR3 amino acids: CASSDGQGSPEQYV. In DNA form, the CDR3 reads TGTGCCAGCAGTGACGGACAGGGATCCCCCGAGCAGTACGTC.

The CDR3 region has the DNA TGTGCCAGCAGCCCCGGAGGACTAGCGGGAGTTAAGACCCAGTACTTC. This translates into CASSPGGLAGVKTQYF. The gene calls are TRBV7-2 and TRBJ2-5, with TRBD2 matching over 13 bases. V trimming: 5 bases; J trimming: 6 bases; junction bases outside the gene matches: 9. The CDR3 length is 16 residues. The germline CDR1 and CDR2 sequences are SGHTA and FQGNSA.

This clonotype was detected only a few times. The chain links TRBV10-3 to TRBJ2-7; TRBD1 matches at 9 bases. The CDR3 totals 14 residues. Looked up from germline, CDR1 is ENHRY and CDR2 is SYGVKD. V shed 0 bases and J 4 bases; nucleotides not matched to a gene: 1. Here the CDR3 reads CAISESGQGYEQYV. DNA of the CDR3: TGTGCCATCAGTGAGTCGGGACAGGGTTACGAGCAGTACGTC.

This clonotype was detected a few times. The CDR3, as DNA: TGCGCCAGCAGCTTGCATAGACTCGGTGAAAAACTGTTTTTT. Its protein product is CASSLHRLGEKLFF. V is TRBV5-1 and J is TRBJ1-4, with no clear D. The CDR3 is 14 residues long. CDR1 and CDR2 (germline): SGHRS, YFSETQ. Trimming pared 1 base from V and 7 bases from J, leaving 11 bases between.

The table lists this clonotype with a few counts. The chain is built from TRBV20-1 and TRBJ2-3; D unresolved. Germline CDR1 and CDR2: DFQATT and SNEGSKA (reference sequence). V lost 4 bases, J lost 2 bases, and 10 bases lay in between. The CDR3 length is 13 residues. CDR3 residues: CSAIADLTDTQYF. CDR3 nucleotides: TGCAGTGCTATCGCGGACCTCACAGATACGCAGTATTTT.

This clonotype came up many times. The chain joins TRBV24-1 to TRBJ2-1; D unclear. The CDR3 contains 15 residues. Germline V lookup: CDR1 KGHDR, CDR2 SFDVKD. V was cut by 6 bases and J by 5 bases, with 16 bases left in between. The CDR3 spells CATSRPGTIHNEQFF. The CDR3 DNA reads as TGTGCCACCAGTCGGCCAGGTACGATACACAATGAGCAGTTCTTC.

This clonotype was observed a few times. The chain combines TRBV3-1 with TRBJ1-5; D ambiguous. The CDR3 totals 16 residues. Trimming cost V 0 bases and J 4 bases, with 13 bases left between them. The germline V gene has CDR1 LGHDT and CDR2 YNNKEL (reference sequence). The DNA of the CDR3 is TGTGCCAGCAGCCAAGATCTGGTTGGAGAAAATCAGCCCCAGCATTTT. Translating it yields CASSQDLVGENQPQHF.

The table lists this clonotype with many counts. The chain recombines TRBV29-1 with TRBJ1-2, with D unresolved. The CDR3 extends over 13 amino acids. The germline V gene encodes CDR1 SQVTM and CDR2 ANQGSEA. Trimming shortened V by 7 bases and J by 1 base, and 13 bases separated the two germline ends. Here the CDR3 reads CSEGSGSNYGYTF. The CDR3 nucleotides read TGCAGCGAAGGGTCAGGCAGTAACTATGGCTACACCTTC.

This clonotype appeared a few times. The CDR3 DNA reads as TGTGCCAGCACCTTGACAATTGGTGAGCAGTTCTTC. This sequence encodes CASTLTIGEQFF. V and J are TRBV12-3 or TRBV12-4 and TRBJ2-1; D is ambiguous. The CDR3 sequence is 12 residues long. Trimming took 7 bases from V and 9 from J, leaving 13 bases between them.

The chain carries TRBV7-2 and TRBJ2-6; 9 bases are shared with TRBD2. With 5 bases clipped from V and 0 bases from J, the junction kept 11 bases outside the gene matches. This CDR3 comprises 19 residues. The germline V gene encodes CDR1 SGHTA and CDR2 FQGNSA. For the CDR3, the DNA is TGTGCCAGCAGCCCTAGCGGGGCAGTGGGGTCCTCTGGGGCCAACGTCCTGACTTTC. This gives the protein CASSPSGAVGSSGANVLTF.

This clonotype occurred many times. V and J are TRBV15 and TRBJ2-2; D not certain. Germline CDR1 is LNHNV and CDR2 is YYDKDF (reference sequence). The CDR3 length is 12 residues. V lost 0 bases, J lost 4 bases, and 0 bases lay in between. The CDR3 DNA follows: TGTGCCACCAGCAGAGACACCGGGGAGCTGTTTTTT. Protein: CATSRDTGELFF.

In this sample, this clonotype turned up a few times. CDR3 DNA: TGCAGTGCTAGAGATCCGGCAAGAGCGAAAAGCACAGATACGCAGTATTTT. Amino acid sequence: CSARDPARAKSTDTQYF. The chain carries TRBV20-1 and TRBJ2-3; the D is unclear. Germline V CDR1 and CDR2: DFQATT, SNEGSKA (reference sequence). V gave up 0 bases and J gave up 0 bases, with 16 bases separating them. The CDR3 is 17 amino acids.

Only a few counts were recorded for this clonotype. The CDR3 coding sequence is TGTGCCAGCAGTGGAGGCAGGGAAGATGAAAAACTGTTTTTT. It codes for CASSGGREDEKLFF. The chain uses TRBV6-1 and TRBJ1-4; D possibly corresponds to TRBD1 (5 bases). Germline CDR1 and CDR2: MNHNS and SASEGT. The CDR3 consists of 14 residues. V gave up 4 bases and J gave up 6 bases, with 12 bases separating them.

This chain uses TRBV20-1 with TRBJ2-5; 7 bases match TRBD2. V lost 5 bases, J lost 5 bases, and 8 bases stayed unmatched. The CDR3 length is 13 residues. Germline V gene lookup returns CDR1 DFQATT and CDR2 SNEGSKA (reference sequence). The CDR3 here is CSASKGLVETQYF. In nucleotides, the CDR3 is TGCAGTGCTTCGAAAGGACTAGTGGAGACCCAGTACTTC.

This clonotype was observed many times. The chain has TRBV20-1 and TRBJ1-1, with D possibly TRBD1 on 6 matching bases. In germline, CDR1 is DFQATT, CDR2 SNEGSKA (reference sequence). V was pared by 6 bases and J by 5 bases, with 22 bases between. This CDR3 has 15 residues. The CDR3 sequence: CSAFPGHLRRTEAFF. DNA for the CDR3: TGCAGTGCCTTTCCGGGACACCTCAGGAGAACTGAAGCTTTCTTT.

The chain combines TRBV5-1 with TRBJ2-3; D possibly matches TRBD1 or TRBD2 (5 bases each). Trimming cost V 4 bases and J 1 base, with 16 bases left between them. CDR3 length: 16 amino acids. Germline V gene data show CDR1 as SGHRS and CDR2 as YFSETQ. The chain's CDR3 is CASSLPSGTGTDTQYF. Here the CDR3 DNA reads TGCGCCAGCAGCCTGCCCTCCGGGACGGGCACAGATACGCAGTATTTT. The variable domain in full, completed from reference TRBV5-1 and TRBJ2-3, reads KAGVTQTPRYLIKTRGQQVTLSCSPISGHRSVSWYQQTPGQGLQFLFEYFSETQRNKGNFPGRFSGRQFSNSRSEMNVSTLELGDSALYLCASSLPSGTGTDTQYFGPGTRLTVL.

This clonotype was picked up many times. This sequence joins TRBV12-3 or TRBV12-4 and TRBJ2-1; 7 bases line up with TRBD2. Trimming at V came to 8 bases and at J to 7 bases, leaving 11 bases not matched to a gene. The CDR3 length is 14 residues. The CDR3 bases are TGTGCCAGCCCTGGGACTACCGGGGAGAATGAGCAGTTCTTC. Its protein is CASPGTTGENEQFF.

J is TRBJ2-2 and V is TRBV18, with TRBD1 identical over 10 bases. V shed 4 bases, J shed 3 bases, and the junction held 8 bases outside the gene matches. CDR3 length: 17 amino acids. Germline loops: CDR1 KGHSH, CDR2 LQKENI. This chain's CDR3 is CASSHQAGTGDTGELFF. DNA of the CDR3: TGTGCCAGCTCACACCAGGCCGGGACAGGGGACACCGGGGAGCTGTTTTTT.